The 23 T cell receptor beta chains listed next were all sequenced from one sample in a study of neoadjuvant anti-PD-1 for oral cavity cancer. Profiled with immunoSEQ multiplex PCR; TCRdb holds only in-frame clones, not every one. The sample has more than 10,000 clones, about 60% seen once. The sequences come from PBMCs, collected before nivolumab (anti-PD-1) treatment. Every receptor here comes from a person between 40 and 80 years old with oral cavity squamous cell carcinoma.

This chain connects TRBV6-5 to TRBJ1-6, with 10 nucleotides matching TRBD1. CDR3 size: 16 residues. The germline V gene has CDR1 MNHEY and CDR2 SVGAGI. The trim removed 4 bases at V and 9 bases at J, leaving 9 bases unmatched. This chain's CDR3 is CASSLATGGIFSPLHF. The CDR3 coding sequence is TGTGCCAGCAGTTTAGCGACAGGGGGCATTTTTTCACCCCTCCACTTT.

The J gene is TRBJ2-7, the V gene TRBV6-6; D is possibly TRBD1 (6 bases). The V end lost 4 bases, the J end lost 4 bases, and 14 bases lay between the germline ends. Germline-derived CDR1 and CDR2 are MNHNY and SVGAGI (reference sequence). There are 14 residues in the CDR3. The CDR3 spells CASSLDSSFYEQYF. CDR3 nucleotide sequence: TGTGCCAGCAGTTTGGACAGTTCCTTTTACGAGCAGTACTTC.

The chain recombines TRBV5-6 with TRBJ1-5; the match to TRBD1 covers 11 bases. CDR1 is SGHDT and CDR2 is YYEEEE in the germline V gene. With 0 bases clipped from V and 3 bases from J, the junction kept 5 bases outside the gene matches. This CDR3 is built from 17 residues. DNA of the CDR3: TGTGCCAGCAGCTTGGCCGGACAGGGGGCGTACAATCAGCCCCAGCATTTT. The encoded protein is CASSLAGQGAYNQPQHF.

This CDR3 reads CASTKDGGRGGYTF. The CDR3 DNA reads TGTGCCAGCACTAAGGATGGGGGGCGTGGTGGCTACACCTTC. The chain combines TRBV6-5 with TRBJ1-2; possibly TRBD1 for D (6 bases). The CDR3 has 14 residues. Trimming removed 7 bases at V and 7 bases at J, with 19 bases between. Germline values: CDR1 MNHEY, CDR2 SVGAGI.

The genes are TRBV15 and TRBJ1-1; 7 bases fit TRBD1. The CDR3 extends over 14 amino acids. Per the germline V gene, CDR1 is LNHNV and CDR2 is YYDKDF (reference sequence). V shed 5 bases and J 5 bases; nucleotides not matched to a gene: 8. CDR3 DNA sequence: TGTGCCACCAGCCGAGCGAGACAGGGAACTGAAGCTTTCTTT. Translation gives CATSRARQGTEAFF.

This clone appeared a single time. The chain uses TRBV7-3 and TRBJ2-1; D may match TRBD1 or TRBD2 (5 bases each). V was clipped by 5 bases and J by 8 bases, with 13 bases between them. The CDR3 totals 13 residues. The germline V gene has CDR1 SGHTA and CDR2 FQGTGA. This CDR3 is CASSRSMGDEQFF. Here the CDR3 DNA reads TGTGCCAGCAGCAGAAGTATGGGGGATGAGCAGTTCTTC.

In its sample, this clone was seen a few times. V gene TRBV18 combines with J gene TRBJ2-7; D tentatively fits TRBD1 or TRBD2 (5 bases each). Trimming stripped 0 bases from V and 10 bases from J, with 13 bases between. Germline CDR1 reads KGHSH; CDR2 reads LQKENI. This CDR3 has 13 residues. In DNA form, the CDR3 reads TGTGCCAGCTCACCACCTAGGGGACCCCGACAGTACTTC. This gives the protein CASSPPRGPRQYF.

This clone was detected only a few times. The chain joins TRBV10-2 to TRBJ1-5; 7 nucleotides agree with TRBD1. J gave up 0 bases and V 0 bases, and 2 bases lay outside the gene matches. CDR3 length: 16 residues. Per germline, CDR1 WSHSY and CDR2 SAAADI. For the CDR3, the DNA is TGCGCCAGCAGTGAGTCGGGGACAGTTAGCAATCAGCCCCAGCATTTT. Translation: CASSESGTVSNQPQHF.

This chain uses TRBV28 with TRBJ1-2; D is possibly TRBD1 (6 bases). The germline V gene encodes CDR1 MDHEN and CDR2 SYDVKM. V was clipped by 3 bases and J by 8 bases, with 19 bases between them. This CDR3 contains 15 residues. DNA of the CDR3: TGTGCCAGCAGTTTCCCCGGAGGGGGGTTAAAAGGCTACACCTTC. Translation: CASSFPGGGLKGYTF.

V and J are TRBV12-5 and TRBJ2-7; 16 bases line up with TRBD2. CDR3 length: 20 residues. CDR1 LGHNT and CDR2 FRNRAP come from the germline V gene. The junction had 8 bases not matched to a gene; V was cut back by 0 bases and J by 0 bases. The DNA of the CDR3 is TGTGCTAGTGGTTTGGTATTGGGACTAGCGGGGGGGTACAGCTCCTACGAGCAGTACTTC. Residues: CASGLVLGLAGGYSSYEQYF. The whole variable domain, filled in from reference TRBV12-5 and TRBJ2-7, reads DARVTQTPRHKVTEMGQEVTMRCQPILGHNTVFWYRQTMMQGLELLAYFRNRAPLDDSGMPKDRFSAEMPDATLATLKIQPSEPRDSAVYFCASGLVLGLAGGYSSYEQYFGPGTRLTVT.

There are a few counts of this clone. V gene TRBV5-1 combines with J gene TRBJ2-7; TRBD1 matches 10 bases. This CDR3 comprises 15 residues. Looked up from germline, CDR1 is SGHRS and CDR2 is YFSETQ. Trimming at V came to 4 bases and at J to 5 bases, leaving 9 bases not matched to a gene. CDR3 sequence: CASSRMTGGLNEQYF. The CDR3 DNA sequence: TGCGCCAGCAGCCGAATGACAGGGGGCCTGAACGAGCAGTACTTC.

This chain uses TRBV27 with TRBJ1-2; no clear D. Germline CDR1 reads MNHEY; CDR2 reads SMNVEV (reference sequence). With 3 bases removed from V and 6 bases from J, the gap between germline ends came to 11 bases. The CDR3 is 13 residues long. CDR3 region: CASSLAAHHGYTF. In DNA form, the CDR3 reads TGTGCCAGCAGTTTGGCGGCGCATCATGGCTACACCTTC.

J is TRBJ2-5 and V is TRBV5-1; a possible D gene is TRBD1 (6 bases). Between the trimmed V and J ends, which lost 4 bases and 1 base, there was a span of 8 bases. The CDR3 totals 13 residues. Germline V gene data show CDR1 as SGHRS and CDR2 as YFSETQ. The CDR3 region has the DNA TGCGCCAGCAGCAAGGACAGCCAAGAGACCCAGTACTTC. This gives the protein CASSKDSQETQYF.

This clone was counted between two and nine times. V is TRBV1 and J is TRBJ1-5; the table's D call, TRBD1, was not checked against the DNA. TRBV1 has pseudogene status. The CDR3 runs to 17 residues. The CDR3 reads CTSSHKDRVLGNQPQHF. The CDR3 nucleotides are TGCACCAGCAGCCACAAGGACAGGGTGTTGGGGAATCAGCCCCAGCATTTT.

This clone has only a few counts. V is TRBV2 and J is TRBJ2-7; D is ambiguous. The V gene lost 2 bases and the J gene lost 4 bases, with 12 bases spanning the gap. This CDR3 has 14 amino acids. Germline CDR1 SNHLY, CDR2 FYNNEI. In nucleotides, the CDR3 is TGTGCCAGCAGTGAAACGGCGGTTACTTACGAGCAGTACTTC. It translates to CASSETAVTYEQYF.

The chain recombines TRBV13 with TRBJ2-7; 11 bases are shared with TRBD1. This CDR3 comprises 16 residues. Germline trimming cut 5 bases from V and 0 bases from J; bases unmatched to any gene: 6. The germline V gene has CDR1 PRHDT and CDR2 FYEKMQ (reference sequence). The CDR3: CASSPGQGASSYEQYF. CDR3 nucleotides: TGTGCCAGCAGCCCCGGACAGGGGGCGAGCTCCTACGAGCAGTACTTC. Looking up the rest from reference TRBV13 and TRBJ2-7 gives the full variable domain: AAGVIQSPRHLIKEKRETATLKCYPIPRHDTVYWYQQGPGQDPQFLISFYEKMQSDKGSIPDRFSAQQFSDYHSELNMSSLELGDSALYFCASSPGQGASSYEQYFGPGTRLTVT.

V is TRBV21-1 and J is TRBJ1-5; TRBD1, the D gene given by the table, was not confirmed from the DNA. TRBV21-1 is assigned pseudogene status. This CDR3 contains 15 residues. The DNA for the CDR3 is TGTGCCAGCAGCAAAGCAGGCAGGTATTATTGGCCCCAGCATTTT. This codes for CASSKAGRYYWPQHF.

This clone was counted only a few times. This rearrangement joins TRBV28 to TRBJ1-2; TRBD1 matches at 10 bases. Looked up from germline, CDR1 is MDHEN and CDR2 is SYDVKM. V gave up 6 bases and J gave up 1 base; unmatched junction bases: 8. This CDR3 contains 16 residues. CDR3 amino acids: CASSPPGTGVNYGYTF. CDR3 DNA sequence: TGTGCCAGCAGCCCCCCCGGGACAGGGGTTAACTATGGCTACACCTTC.

The genes are TRBV4-2 and TRBJ2-2; the match to TRBD2 covers 9 bases. Germline V gene sequence: CDR1 LGHNA, CDR2 YNFKEQ. With 0 bases clipped from V and 0 bases from J, the junction kept 8 bases outside the gene matches. The CDR3 spans 19 residues. In DNA form, the CDR3 reads TGTGCCAGCAGCCAAGAGGCAAGCGGGGGGCCGGCGAACACCGGGGAGCTGTTTTTT. Its protein product is CASSQEASGGPANTGELFF.

The chain carries TRBV28 and TRBJ1-2; D unclear. In germline, CDR1 is MDHEN, CDR2 SYDVKM. The germline V and J ends were trimmed by 5 bases and 5 bases, with 6 bases remaining between them. The length of the CDR3 is 11 residues. The DNA for the CDR3 is TGTGCCAGCAGTCTCTCTTATGGCTACACCTTC. Its translation: CASSLSYGYTF.

This clone was picked up one time. This chain joins TRBV6-1 and TRBJ2-3; D possibly uses TRBD1 or TRBD2 (6 bases each). This CDR3 is built from 15 residues. V lost 7 bases to trimming and J lost 1 base, with 15 bases between them. CDR1 MNHNS and CDR2 SASEGT come from the germline V gene. The CDR3 here is CASMPTGGGTDTQYF. DNA of the CDR3: TGTGCCAGCATGCCCACCGGGGGCGGCACAGATACGCAGTATTTT.

The rearrangement uses TRBV15 and TRBJ2-3; no clear D. The CDR3 runs 17 residues. In germline, CDR1 is LNHNV, CDR2 YYDKDF (reference sequence). Trimming pared 1 base from V and 0 bases from J, leaving 14 bases between. This CDR3 is CATSRVVRHSSTDTQYF. CDR3 nucleotide sequence: TGTGCCACCAGCAGAGTGGTCAGGCACTCTAGCACAGATACGCAGTATTTT. The full variable domain, in which reference TRBV15 and TRBJ2-3 provide the parts outside the CDR3, is DAMVIQNPRYQVTQFGKPVTLSCSQTLNHNVMYWYQQKSSQAPKLLFHYYDKDFNNEADTPDNFQSRRPNTSFCFLDIRSPGLGDTAMYLCATSRVVRHSSTDTQYFGPGTRLTVL.

This sequence joins TRBV5-8 and TRBJ2-3; no firm D call. The ends were cut back, 0 bases at V and 3 bases at J, with 11 bases in the middle. Germline V gene sequence: CDR1 SGHTS, CDR2 YDEGEE. This CDR3 is 15 amino acids long. The CDR3 DNA reads TGTGCCAGCAGCTTGGCAGGCAGGAGAACAGATACGCAGTATTTT. It specifies CASSLAGRRTDTQYF.